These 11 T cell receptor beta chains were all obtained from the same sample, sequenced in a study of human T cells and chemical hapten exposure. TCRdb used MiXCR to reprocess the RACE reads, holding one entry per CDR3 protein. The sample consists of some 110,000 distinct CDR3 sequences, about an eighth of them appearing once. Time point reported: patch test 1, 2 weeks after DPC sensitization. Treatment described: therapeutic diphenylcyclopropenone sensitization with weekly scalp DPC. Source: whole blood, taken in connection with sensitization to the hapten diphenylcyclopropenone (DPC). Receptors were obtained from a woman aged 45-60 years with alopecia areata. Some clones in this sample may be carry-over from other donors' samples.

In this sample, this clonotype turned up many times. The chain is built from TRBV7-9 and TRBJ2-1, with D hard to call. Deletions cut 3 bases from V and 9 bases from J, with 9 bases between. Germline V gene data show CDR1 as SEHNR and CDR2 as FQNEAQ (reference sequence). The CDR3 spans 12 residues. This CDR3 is CASSFLGGEQFF. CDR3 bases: TGTGCCAGCAGCTTTCTTGGTGGTGAGCAGTTCTTC.

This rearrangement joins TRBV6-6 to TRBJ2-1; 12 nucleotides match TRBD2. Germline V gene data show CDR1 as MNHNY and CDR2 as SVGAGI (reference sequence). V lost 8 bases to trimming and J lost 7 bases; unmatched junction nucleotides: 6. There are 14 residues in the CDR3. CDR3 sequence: CASQSSGRGNEQFF. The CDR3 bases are TGTGCCAGCCAGTCTAGCGGGAGGGGGAATGAGCAGTTCTTC.

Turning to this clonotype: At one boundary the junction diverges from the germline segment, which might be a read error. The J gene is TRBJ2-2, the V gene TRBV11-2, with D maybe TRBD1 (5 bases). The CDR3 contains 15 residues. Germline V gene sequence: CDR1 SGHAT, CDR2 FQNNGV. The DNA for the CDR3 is TGTGCCAGCAGCTTCGACAGACTGAACATCGGGGAGCTGTTTTTT. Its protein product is CASSFDRLNIGELFF.

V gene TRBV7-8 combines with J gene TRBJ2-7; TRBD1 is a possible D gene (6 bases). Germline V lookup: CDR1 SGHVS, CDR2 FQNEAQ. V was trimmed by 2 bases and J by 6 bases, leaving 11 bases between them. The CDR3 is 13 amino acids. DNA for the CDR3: TGTGCCAGCAGCTTAAGGGGGTCCGGCGAGCAGTACTTC. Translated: CASSLRGSGEQYF.

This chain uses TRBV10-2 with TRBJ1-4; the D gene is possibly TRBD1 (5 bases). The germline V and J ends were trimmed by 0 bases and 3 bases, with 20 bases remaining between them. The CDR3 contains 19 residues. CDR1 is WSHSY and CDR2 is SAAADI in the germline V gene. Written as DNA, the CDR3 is TGCGCCAGCAGTGAGTCAGGGACCGTCGTCGACTTTCCTAATGAAAAACTGTTTTTT. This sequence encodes CASSESGTVVDFPNEKLFF.

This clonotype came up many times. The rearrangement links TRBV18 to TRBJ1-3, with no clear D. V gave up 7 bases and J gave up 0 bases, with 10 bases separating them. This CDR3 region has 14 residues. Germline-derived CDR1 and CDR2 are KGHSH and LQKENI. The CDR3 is CASCSGDSGNTIYF. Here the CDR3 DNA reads TGTGCCAGCTGTTCGGGCGACTCTGGAAACACCATATATTTT.

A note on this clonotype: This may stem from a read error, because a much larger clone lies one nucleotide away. DNA of the CDR3: TGTGCCGGCAGCGCCGACACGAACACTGAAGCTTTCTTT. Its protein is CAGSADTNTEAFF. V and J are TRBV7-6 and TRBJ1-1, with D unresolved. The CDR3 contains 13 residues. The germline CDR1 and CDR2 sequences are SGHVS and FNYEAQ.

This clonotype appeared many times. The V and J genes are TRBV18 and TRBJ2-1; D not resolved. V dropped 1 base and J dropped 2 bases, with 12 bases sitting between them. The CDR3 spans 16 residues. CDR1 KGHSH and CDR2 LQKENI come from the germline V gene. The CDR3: CASSPQTVITYNEQFF. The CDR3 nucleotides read TGTGCCAGCTCACCACAAACAGTCATAACCTACAATGAGCAGTTCTTC.

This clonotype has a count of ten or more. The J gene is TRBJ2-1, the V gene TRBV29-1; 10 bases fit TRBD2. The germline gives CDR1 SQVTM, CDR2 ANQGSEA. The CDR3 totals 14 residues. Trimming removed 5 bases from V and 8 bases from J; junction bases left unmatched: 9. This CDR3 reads CSVKASGRGDEQFF. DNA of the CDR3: TGCAGCGTTAAAGCTAGCGGGAGAGGCGATGAGCAGTTCTTC.

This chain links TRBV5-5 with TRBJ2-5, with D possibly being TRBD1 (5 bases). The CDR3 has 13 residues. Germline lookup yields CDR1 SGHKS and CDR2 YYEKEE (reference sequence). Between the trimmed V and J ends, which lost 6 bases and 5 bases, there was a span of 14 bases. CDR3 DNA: TGTGCCAGCAACGGGCAGGGTATTGAGACCCAGTACTTC. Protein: CASNGQGIETQYF.

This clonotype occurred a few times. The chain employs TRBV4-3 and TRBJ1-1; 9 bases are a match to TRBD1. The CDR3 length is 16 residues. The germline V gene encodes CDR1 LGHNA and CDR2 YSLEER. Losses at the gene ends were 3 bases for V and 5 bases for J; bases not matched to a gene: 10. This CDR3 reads CASSQEKQGARTEAFF. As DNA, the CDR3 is TGCGCCAGCAGCCAGGAAAAACAGGGGGCTCGGACTGAAGCTTTCTTT.